This TCR beta chain was identified in a study of sequential checkpoint blockade in melanoma. Across the study: First-line arms were nivolumab then ipilimumab, or the reverse, randomized 1:1. Matched biopsies came pretreatment and at week 13 for some 22 patients.

Study-wide findings and caveats: T-cell fraction and clonality followed PD-L1 and CD8+ counts, not mutational load. Pretreatment TIL clonality tracked with response in the nivolumab-first arm.

Documented treatment: randomized to nivolumab then ipilimumab (arm A) or the reverse (arm B). Clones were sequenced by immunoSEQ multiplex PCR, and TCRdb holds only the in-frame ones, with some missing. The table includes about 3,500 clones, 15% to 20% detected once. This CDR3 region has 14 residues. V lost 4 bases, J lost 4 bases, and 6 bases stayed unmatched. Per germline, CDR1 SGHNT and CDR2 YENEEA. Concerning this clone: Its antigen is still unknown.

The source material was tumor tissue (inferred from file names), sampled from a patient given nivolumab and ipilimumab in sequence. This rearrangement joins TRBV11-3 to TRBJ2-7; 8 nucleotides agree with TRBD2. The receptor was isolated from a human donor with melanoma. The CDR3 coding sequence is TGTGCCAGCAGCTCCCGACAGCGGGGGTACGAGCAGTACTTC. It is translated as CASSSRQRGYEQYF.